The next 4 T cell receptor beta chains were all read from a single sample in a study of molecular identifiers for immune sequencing clone quantification. TCRdb reprocessed the PCR reads via MiXCR and lists one record per CDR3 protein. The sample holds under 600,000 distinct CDR3 sequences; around 23% are singletons and the top ten take under 0.85%. The specimen sequenced was naive CD8+ T cells from blood, with Jurkat cell RNA spiked in. Subset noted: FACS-sorted CD8+CD4-CCR7+CD45RA+ naive T cells. Receptor source: a human donor in good health. Some libraries in this study had Jurkat cell RNA spiked in.

In this sample, this clonotype turned up a few times. This chain links TRBV15 with TRBJ1-6; 9 bases are shared with TRBD1. CDR1 and CDR2 (germline): LNHNV, YYDKDF (reference sequence). Trimming removed 4 bases from V and 10 bases from J; junction bases left unmatched: 5. The CDR3 extends over 14 amino acids. The CDR3 sequence: CATSTRTGESPLHF. DNA for the CDR3: TGTGCCACCAGCACGAGGACAGGGGAATCACCCCTCCACTTT.

In its sample, this clonotype was seen many times. This chain connects TRBV5-6 to TRBJ1-5; 7 nucleotides line up with TRBD1. V trimming: 1 base; J trimming: 2 bases; junction bases outside the gene matches: 12. This CDR3 has 18 residues. The germline gives CDR1 SGHDT, CDR2 YYEEEE. The CDR3 coding sequence is TGTGCCAGCAGCTTGAGCTTCGGCTTCACAGGGGGCAATCAGCCCCAGCATTTT. Protein: CASSLSFGFTGGNQPQHF. The whole variable domain, remainder taken from reference TRBV5-6 and TRBJ1-5, is DAGVTQSPTHLIKTRGQQVTLRCSPKSGHDTVSWYQQALGQGPQFIFQYYEEEERQRGNFPDRFSGHQFPNYSSELNVNALLLGDSALYLCASSLSFGFTGGNQPQHFGDGTRLSIL.

This clonotype was seen only a few times. The chain couples TRBV7-9 to TRBJ1-1; D is possibly TRBD1 (5 bases). The CDR3 has 12 amino acids. Trimming took off 3 bases at V and 7 bases at J, with 9 bases between the two ends. Germline V gene sequence: CDR1 SEHNR, CDR2 FQNEAQ (reference sequence). CDR3 amino acids: CASSFQGDEAFF. CDR3 bases: TGTGCCAGCAGCTTCCAGGGCGATGAAGCTTTCTTT.

With regard to this clonotype: This sequence may be a read error, since a much larger clone differs from it by one base. CDR3 nucleotide sequence: TGTGCCAGCTCAGACAGGACCTCCTACGAGCAGTACTTC. This translates into CASSDRTSYEQYF. The V and J genes are TRBV18 and TRBJ2-7, with D possibly matching TRBD1 (6 bases). V was clipped by 5 bases and J by 0 bases, with 8 bases between them. The CDR3 loop spans 13 amino acids. Germline CDR1 KGHSH, CDR2 LQKENI.